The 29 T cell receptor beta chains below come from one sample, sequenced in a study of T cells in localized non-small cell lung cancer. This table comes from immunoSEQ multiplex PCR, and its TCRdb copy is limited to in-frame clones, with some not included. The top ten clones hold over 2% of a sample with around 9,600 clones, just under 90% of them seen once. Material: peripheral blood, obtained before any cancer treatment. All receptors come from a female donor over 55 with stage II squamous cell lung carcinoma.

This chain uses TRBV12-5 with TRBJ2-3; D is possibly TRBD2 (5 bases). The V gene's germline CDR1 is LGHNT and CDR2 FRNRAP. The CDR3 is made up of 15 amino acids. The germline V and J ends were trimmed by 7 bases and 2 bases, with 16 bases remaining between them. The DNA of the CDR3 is TGTGCTAGTGCCCATGGAGGAAGCGACACAGATACGCAGTATTTT. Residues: CASAHGGSDTDTQYF.

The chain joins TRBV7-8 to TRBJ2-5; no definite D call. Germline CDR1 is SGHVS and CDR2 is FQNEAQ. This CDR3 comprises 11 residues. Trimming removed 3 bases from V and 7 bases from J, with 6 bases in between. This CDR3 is CASSLYATQYF. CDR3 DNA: TGTGCCAGCAGCTTGTACGCGACCCAGTACTTC.

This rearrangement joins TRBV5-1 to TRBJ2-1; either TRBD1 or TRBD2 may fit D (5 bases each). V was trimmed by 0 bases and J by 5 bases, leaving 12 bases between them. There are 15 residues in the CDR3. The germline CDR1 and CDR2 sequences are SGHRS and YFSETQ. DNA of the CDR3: TGCGCCAGCAGCTTGGGGGGACCCCCAAACAATGAGCAGTTCTTC. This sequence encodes CASSLGGPPNNEQFF.

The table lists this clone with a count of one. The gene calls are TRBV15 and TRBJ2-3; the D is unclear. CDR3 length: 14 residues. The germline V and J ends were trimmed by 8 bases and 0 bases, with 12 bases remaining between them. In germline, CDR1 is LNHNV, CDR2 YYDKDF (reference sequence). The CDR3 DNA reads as TGTGCCACCTCCCCCGGCCTGAGCACAGATACGCAGTATTTT. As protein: CATSPGLSTDTQYF.

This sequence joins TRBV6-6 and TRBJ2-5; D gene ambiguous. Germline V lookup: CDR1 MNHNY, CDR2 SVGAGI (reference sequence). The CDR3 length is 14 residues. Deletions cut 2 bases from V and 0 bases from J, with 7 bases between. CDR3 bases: TGTGCCAGCAGTTACGGTTGGAACCAAGAGACCCAGTACTTC. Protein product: CASSYGWNQETQYF.

CDR3 sequence (DNA): TGTGCCAGCAGCTTAGGATCCAGTTCGAACACCGGGGAGCTGTTTTTT. Protein product: CASSLGSSSNTGELFF. V usage is TRBV7-6 and J usage is TRBJ2-2; D gene uncertain. Germline V gene lookup returns CDR1 SGHVS and CDR2 FNYEAQ. This CDR3 spans 16 amino acids. Trimming removed 1 base at V and 0 bases at J, with 9 bases between.

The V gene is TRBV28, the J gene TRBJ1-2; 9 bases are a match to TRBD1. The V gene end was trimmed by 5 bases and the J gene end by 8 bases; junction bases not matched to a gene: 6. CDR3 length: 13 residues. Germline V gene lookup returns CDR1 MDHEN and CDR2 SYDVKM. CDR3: CASSQDRGGGYTF. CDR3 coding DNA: TGTGCCAGCAGTCAGGACAGGGGCGGGGGCTACACCTTC.

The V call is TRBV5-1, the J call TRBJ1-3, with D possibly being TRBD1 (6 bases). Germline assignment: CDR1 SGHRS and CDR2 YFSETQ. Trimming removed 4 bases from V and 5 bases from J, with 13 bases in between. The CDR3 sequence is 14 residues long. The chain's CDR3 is CASSPGEGRNTIYF. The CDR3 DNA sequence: TGCGCCAGCAGCCCAGGGGAGGGCAGAAACACCATATATTTT. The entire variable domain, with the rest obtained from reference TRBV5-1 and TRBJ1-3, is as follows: KAGVTQTPRYLIKTRGQQVTLSCSPISGHRSVSWYQQTPGQGLQFLFEYFSETQRNKGNFPGRFSGRQFSNSRSEMNVSTLELGDSALYLCASSPGEGRNTIYFGEGSWLTVV.

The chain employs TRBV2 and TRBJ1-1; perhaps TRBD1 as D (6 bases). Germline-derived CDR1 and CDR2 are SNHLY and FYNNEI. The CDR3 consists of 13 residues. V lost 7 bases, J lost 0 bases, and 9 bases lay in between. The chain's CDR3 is CASMDSMNTEAFF. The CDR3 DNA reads TGTGCCAGCATGGACAGCATGAACACTGAAGCTTTCTTT. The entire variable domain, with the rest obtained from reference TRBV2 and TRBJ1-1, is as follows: EPEVTQTPSHQVTQMGQEVILRCVPISNHLYFYWYRQILGQKVEFLVSFYNNEISEKSEIFDDQFSVERPDGSNFTLKIRSTKLEDSAMYFCASMDSMNTEAFFGQGTRLTVV.

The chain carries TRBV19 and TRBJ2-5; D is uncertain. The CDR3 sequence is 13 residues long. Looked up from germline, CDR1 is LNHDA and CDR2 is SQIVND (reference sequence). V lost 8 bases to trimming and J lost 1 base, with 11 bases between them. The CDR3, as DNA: TGTGCCAGTGCTCATAATCGCCAAGAGACCCAGTACTTC. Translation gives CASAHNRQETQYF.

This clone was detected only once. Here the CDR3 reads CASSYPGGDTQYF. The CDR3 DNA is TGTGCCAGCAGTTACCCCGGTGGAGATACGCAGTATTTT. The V call is TRBV6-5, the J call TRBJ2-3; unclear D gene. The CDR3 totals 13 residues. Germline V gene data show CDR1 as MNHEY and CDR2 as SVGAGI. Trimming pared 2 bases from V and 5 bases from J, leaving 8 bases between.

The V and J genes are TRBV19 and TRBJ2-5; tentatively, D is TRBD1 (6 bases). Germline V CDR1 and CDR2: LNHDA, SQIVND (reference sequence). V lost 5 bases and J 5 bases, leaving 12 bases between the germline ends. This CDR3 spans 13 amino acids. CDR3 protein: CASSSKRGETQYF. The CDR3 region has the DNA TGTGCCAGTAGTTCAAAAAGGGGGGAGACCCAGTACTTC.

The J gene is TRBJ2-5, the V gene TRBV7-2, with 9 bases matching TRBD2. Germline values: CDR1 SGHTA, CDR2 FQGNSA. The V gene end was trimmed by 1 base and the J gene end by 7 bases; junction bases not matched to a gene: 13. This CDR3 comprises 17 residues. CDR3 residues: CASSLGARGGASVTQYF. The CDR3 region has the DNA TGTGCCAGCAGCTTAGGGGCGCGCGGGGGGGCTTCAGTGACCCAGTACTTC.

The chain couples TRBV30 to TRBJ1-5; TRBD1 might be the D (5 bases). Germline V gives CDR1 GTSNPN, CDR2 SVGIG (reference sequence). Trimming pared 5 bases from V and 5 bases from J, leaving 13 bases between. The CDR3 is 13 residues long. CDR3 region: CAWSQGGDQPQHF. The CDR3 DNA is TGTGCCTGGTCCCAGGGTGGCGATCAGCCCCAGCATTTT.

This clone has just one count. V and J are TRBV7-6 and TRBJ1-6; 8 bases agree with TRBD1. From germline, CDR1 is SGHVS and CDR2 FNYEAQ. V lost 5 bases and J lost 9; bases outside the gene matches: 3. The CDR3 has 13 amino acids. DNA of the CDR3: TGTGCCAGCAGCCCCGGGACAGGTTCACCCCTCCACTTT. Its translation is CASSPGTGSPLHF.

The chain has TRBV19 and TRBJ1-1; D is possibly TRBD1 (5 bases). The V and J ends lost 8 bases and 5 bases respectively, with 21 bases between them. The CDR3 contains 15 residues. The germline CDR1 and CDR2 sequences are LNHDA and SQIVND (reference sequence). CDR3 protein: CASLGGAQGRTEAFF. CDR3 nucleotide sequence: TGTGCCAGTTTGGGAGGAGCGCAGGGTCGTACTGAAGCTTTCTTT. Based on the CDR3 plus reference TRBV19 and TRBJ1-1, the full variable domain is DGGITQSPKYLFRKEGQNVTLSCEQNLNHDAMYWYRQDPGQGLRLIYYSQIVNDFQKGDIAEGYSVSREKKESFPLTVTSAQKNPTAFYLCASLGGAQGRTEAFFGQGTRLTVV.

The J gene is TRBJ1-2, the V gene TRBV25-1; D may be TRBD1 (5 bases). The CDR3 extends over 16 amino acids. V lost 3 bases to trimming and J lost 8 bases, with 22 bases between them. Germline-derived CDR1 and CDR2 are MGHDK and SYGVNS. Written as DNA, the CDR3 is TGTGCCAGCAGTGATCCCGGTAGGGGATCCCTCGGGGGCTACACCTTC. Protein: CASSDPGRGSLGGYTF.

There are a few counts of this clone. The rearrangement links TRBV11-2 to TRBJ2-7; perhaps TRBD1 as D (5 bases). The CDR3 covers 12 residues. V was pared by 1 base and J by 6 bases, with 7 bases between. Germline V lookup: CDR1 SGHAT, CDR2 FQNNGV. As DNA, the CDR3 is TGTGCCAGCAGCTTAGTAGGGGTCGAGCAGTACTTC. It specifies CASSLVGVEQYF.

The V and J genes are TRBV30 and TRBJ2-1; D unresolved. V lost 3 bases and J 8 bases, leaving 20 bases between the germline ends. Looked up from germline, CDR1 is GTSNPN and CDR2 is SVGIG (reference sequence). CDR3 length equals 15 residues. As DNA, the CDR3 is TGTGCCTGGAGCCCACCCCCTTCAAGAATCGATGAGCAGTTCTTC. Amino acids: CAWSPPPSRIDEQFF.

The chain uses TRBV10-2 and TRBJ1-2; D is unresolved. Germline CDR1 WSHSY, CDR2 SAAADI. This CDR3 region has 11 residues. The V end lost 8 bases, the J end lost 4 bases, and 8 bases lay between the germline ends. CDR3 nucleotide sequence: TGCGCCAGCGGCCAGCCCTATGGCTACACCTTC. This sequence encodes CASGQPYGYTF.

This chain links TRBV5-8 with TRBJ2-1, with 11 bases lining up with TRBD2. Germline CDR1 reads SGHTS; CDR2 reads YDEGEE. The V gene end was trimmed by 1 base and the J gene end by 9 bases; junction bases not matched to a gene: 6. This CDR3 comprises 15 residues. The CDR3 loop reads CASSLYLAGGGEQFF. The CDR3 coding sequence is TGTGCCAGCAGCTTGTACCTAGCGGGAGGAGGTGAGCAGTTCTTC.

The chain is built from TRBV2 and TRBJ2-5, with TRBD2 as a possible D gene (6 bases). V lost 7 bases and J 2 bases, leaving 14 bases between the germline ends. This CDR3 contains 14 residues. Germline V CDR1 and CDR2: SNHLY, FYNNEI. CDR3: CASIPGTEQETQYF. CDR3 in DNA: TGTGCCAGCATACCCGGGACTGAGCAAGAGACCCAGTACTTC.

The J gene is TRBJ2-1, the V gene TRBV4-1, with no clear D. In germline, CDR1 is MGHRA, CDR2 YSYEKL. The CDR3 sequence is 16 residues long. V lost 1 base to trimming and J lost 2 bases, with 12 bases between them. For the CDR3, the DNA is TGCGCCAGCAGCCAAGGGTTTACGATTACCTACAATGAGCAGTTCTTC. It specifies CASSQGFTITYNEQFF.

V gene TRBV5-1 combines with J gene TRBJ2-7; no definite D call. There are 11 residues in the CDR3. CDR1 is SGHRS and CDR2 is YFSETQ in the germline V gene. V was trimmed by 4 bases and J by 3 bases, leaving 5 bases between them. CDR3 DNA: TGCGCCAGCAGCCCGGGCTACGAGCAGTACTTC. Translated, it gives CASSPGYEQYF.

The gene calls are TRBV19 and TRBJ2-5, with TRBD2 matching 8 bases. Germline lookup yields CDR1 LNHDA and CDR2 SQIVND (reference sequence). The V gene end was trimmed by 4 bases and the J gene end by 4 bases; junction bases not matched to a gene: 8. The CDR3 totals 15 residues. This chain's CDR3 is CASSTPGGGRETQYF. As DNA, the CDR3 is TGTGCCAGTAGTACTCCCGGGGGGGGCCGAGAGACCCAGTACTTC. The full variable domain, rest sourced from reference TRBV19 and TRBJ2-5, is DGGITQSPKYLFRKEGQNVTLSCEQNLNHDAMYWYRQDPGQGLRLIYYSQIVNDFQKGDIAEGYSVSREKKESFPLTVTSAQKNPTAFYLCASSTPGGGRETQYFGPGTRLLVL.

The CDR3 is CASSRELGGTSYEQYF. CDR3 nucleotides: TGTGCCAGCTCACGGGAACTAGGGGGGACTTCCTACGAGCAGTACTTC. V and J are TRBV18 and TRBJ2-7, with D possibly called TRBD1 or TRBD2 (6 bases each). CDR3 length equals 16 residues. Deletions cut 4 bases from V and 1 base from J, with 17 bases between. Per the germline V gene, CDR1 is KGHSH and CDR2 is LQKENI.

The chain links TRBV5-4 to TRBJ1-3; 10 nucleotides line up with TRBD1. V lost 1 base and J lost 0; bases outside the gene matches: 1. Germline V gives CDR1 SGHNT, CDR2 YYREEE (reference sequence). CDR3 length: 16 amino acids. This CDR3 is CASSLWTGGSGNTIYF. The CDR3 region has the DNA TGTGCCAGCAGCTTGTGGACAGGGGGCTCTGGAAACACCATATATTTT.

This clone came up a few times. The CDR3: CASSQRWEWQASSYNSPLHF. The CDR3 DNA reads as TGCGCCAGCAGCCAAAGGTGGGAGTGGCAGGCGAGCTCCTATAATTCACCCCTCCACTTT. The chain has TRBV4-1 and TRBJ1-6; no clear D. The CDR3 runs 20 residues. V shed 2 bases and J shed 0 bases, with 20 bases lying between them. In germline, CDR1 is MGHRA, CDR2 YSYEKL.

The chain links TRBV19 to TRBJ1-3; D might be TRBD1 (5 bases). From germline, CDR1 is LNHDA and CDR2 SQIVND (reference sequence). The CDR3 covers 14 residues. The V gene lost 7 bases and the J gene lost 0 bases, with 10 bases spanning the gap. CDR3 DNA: TGTGCCAGTAAGGGACTGGGCTCTGGAAACACCATATATTTT. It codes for CASKGLGSGNTIYF.